A selection of T cell receptor beta chains follows, all from one sample in a study of shared clonotypes between healthy human individuals. Libraries were prepared by immunoSEQ multiplex PCR; TCRdb keeps only in-frame clonotypes and omits some of them. Of over 850,000 clones in the sample, around 78% were seen once. The source material was memory CD4+ T cells from PBMCs. The receptor source for this set is a man aged 18 to 29 in good health. Some clones in this sample may be carry-over from other donors' samples. The CDR3 runs from the conserved cysteine through the conserved F or W. A D gene is named only where the DNA matches it firmly. A row's size may be missing; if present it is once, few, many or a size class.

CDR3 length	D gene	V gene	J gene	clone size	CDR3 protein	CDR3 DNA
16	TRBD1	TRBV7-2	TRBJ2-1	.	CASSPAGTGVSNEQFF	TGTGCCAGCAGCCCGGCCGGGACAGGGGTGAGCAATGAGCAGTTCTTC
16	TRBD1	TRBV7-2	TRBJ2-3	.	CASGRAGTGVQDTQYF	TGTGCCAGTGGGCGGGCCGGGACAGGAGTACAAGATACGCAGTATTTT
15	.	TRBV7-9	TRBJ2-3	.	CASTIQRAVTDTQYF	TGTGCCAGCACCATCCAGCGGGCGGTAACAGATACGCAGTATTTT
12	.	TRBV2	TRBJ1-4	.	CASTREGLKLFF	TGTGCCAGCACCAGGGAGGGGTTGAAACTGTTTTTT
14	TRBD2	TRBV29-1	TRBJ2-4	once	CSVSAGGPKNIQYF	TGCAGCGTTTCGGCGGGAGGACCCAAAAACATTCAGTACTTC
17	.	TRBV19	TRBJ2-1	.	CASHTGLLVGSYNEQFF	TGTGCCAGTCACACGGGGCTGCTAGTGGGTTCCTACAATGAGCAGTTCTTC
14	.	TRBV19	TRBJ2-2	.	CASSIHTNTGELFF	TGTGCCAGTAGTATCCATACGAACACCGGGGAGCTGTTTTTT
15	.	TRBV7-6	TRBJ2-3	.	CASSAAETPTDTQYF	TGTGCCAGCAGCGCCGCCGAAACGCCCACAGATACGCAGTATTTT
16	.	TRBV6-5	TRBJ2-6	.	CASSWSTPSGANVLTF	TGTGCCAGCAGTTGGTCTACTCCCTCTGGGGCCAACGTCCTGACTTTC
15	TRBD1	TRBV5-1	TRBJ1-2	.	CASSHWDRANYGYTF	TGCGCCAGCAGCCATTGGGACAGGGCGAACTATGGCTACACCTTC
17	TRBD2	TRBV7-8	TRBJ2-7	.	CASSSGLAGGRAYEQYF	TGTGCCAGCAGCTCCGGACTAGCGGGGGGTCGGGCCTACGAGCAGTACTTC
15	.	TRBV4-1	TRBJ2-7	few	CASSQVMGPTYEQYF	TGCGCCAGCAGCCAAGTCATGGGTCCCACCTACGAGCAGTACTTC
12	.	TRBV5-1	TRBJ2-2	.	CASSPTLGGLFF	TGCGCCAGCAGCCCCACACTAGGAGGGCTGTTTTTT
18	.	TRBV5-8	TRBJ1-2	.	CASSLGLGSHPLRYGYTF	TGTGCCAGCAGCTTGGGACTCGGATCCCACCCCCTTCGCTATGGCTACACCTTC
15	TRBD2	TRBV28	TRBJ2-1	.	CASSRAGGRHNEQFF	TGTGCCAGCAGCAGAGCGGGAGGGAGGCACAATGAGCAGTTCTTC
12	.	TRBV10-3	TRBJ2-7	.	CAIRAAGYEQYF	TGTGCCATCAGAGCCGCCGGATACGAGCAGTACTTC
13	.	TRBV10-3	TRBJ1-5	.	CAISESVGQPQHF	TGTGCCATCAGTGAGTCAGTGGGTCAGCCCCAGCATTTT
15	.	TRBV7-2	TRBJ2-7	.	CASSLVGAGFYEQYF	TGTGCCAGCAGCTTAGTGGGGGCCGGCTTCTACGAGCAGTACTTC
13	TRBD2	TRBV28	TRBJ2-7	.	CASATSGMYEQYF	TGTGCCAGCGCGACTAGCGGGATGTACGAGCAGTACTTC
18	TRBD2	TRBV5-6	TRBJ2-3	.	CASSSVSGRAMRTDTQYF	TGTGCCAGCAGCTCGGTTAGCGGGAGGGCTATGAGGACAGATACGCAGTATTTT
13	.	TRBV28	TRBJ1-2	.	CATWTGQDYGYTF	TGTGCCACCTGGACCGGGCAGGACTATGGCTACACCTTC
16	.	TRBV27	TRBJ2-1	.	CASSGLRADTYNEQFF	TGTGCCAGCAGTGGTCTGCGAGCGGATACCTACAATGAGCAGTTCTTC
12	TRBD1	TRBV29-1	TRBJ2-7	.	CSVNRGRYEQYF	TGCAGCGTTAACAGGGGAAGATACGAGCAGTACTTC
15	.	TRBV4-3	TRBJ1-4	few	CASSQDLGQNEKLFF	TGCGCCAGCAGCCAAGATTTGGGCCAAAATGAAAAACTGTTTTTT
15	.	TRBV5-4	TRBJ1-2	.	CASSPLLASPYGYTF	TGTGCCAGCAGCCCATTATTGGCGTCCCCCTATGGCTACACCTTC
14	TRBD1	TRBV6-5	TRBJ1-2	.	CASTSRTGRGGYTF	TGTGCCAGCACCTCAAGGACAGGGCGGGGTGGCTACACCTTC
15	.	TRBV5-1	TRBJ2-3	.	CASSLERTGGDTQYF	TGCGCCAGCAGCTTGGAACGGACAGGAGGGGATACGCAGTATTTT
16	.	TRBV27	TRBJ1-4	.	CASSSWTAETNEKLFF	TGTGCCAGCAGTTCCTGGACAGCGGAAACTAATGAAAAACTGTTTTTT
14	.	TRBV6-5	TRBJ2-3	.	CASSYAGSMDTQYF	TGTGCCAGCAGTTACGCGGGTAGTATGGATACGCAGTATTTT
15	.	TRBV7-2	TRBJ2-3	.	CASSPFGGSTDTQYF	TGTGCCAGCAGCCCTTTTGGGGGAAGCACAGATACGCAGTATTTT
15	TRBD1	TRBV6-6	TRBJ2-7	.	CASSPRQGGSYEQYF	TGTGCCAGCAGTCCTCGACAGGGGGGATCCTACGAGCAGTACTTC
14	TRBD1	TRBV7-6	TRBJ1-1	few	CASSLAWTGGEAFF	TGTGCCAGCAGCTTAGCGTGGACAGGGGGGGAAGCTTTCTTT
16	.	TRBV7-8	TRBJ1-6	once	CASSSQGRWYNSPLHF	TGTGCCAGCAGCTCGCAAGGACGGTGGTATAATTCACCCCTCCACTTT
12	.	TRBV10-3	TRBJ1-1	.	CATKEGYTEAFF	TGTGCCACGAAGGAGGGGTACACTGAAGCTTTCTTT
13	.	TRBV7-2	TRBJ1-1	.	CASSPGQNTEAFF	TGTGCCAGCAGCCCGGGACAAAACACTGAAGCTTTCTTT
14	TRBD1	TRBV2	TRBJ2-3	.	CASSVDRVADTQYF	TGTGCCAGCAGTGTGGACAGGGTAGCAGATACGCAGTATTTT